The 9 T cell receptor beta chains given below trace back to one sample, sequenced in a study of blood T cell repertoires in COVID-19. Sequencing was performed with immunoSEQ multiplex PCR; in TCRdb, only in-frame clones are kept and a portion is missing. The table includes approximately 44,000 clones, 80% to 90% detected once. Sequenced material: peripheral blood. The receptor set was obtained from a human donor in a cohort sampled during active COVID-19.

The chain carries TRBV20-1 and TRBJ1-5, with TRBD1 as a possible D gene (5 bases). V was cut by 3 bases and J by 6 bases, with 15 bases left in between. The CDR3 loop spans 14 amino acids. CDR1 and CDR2 from the germline V gene are DFQATT and SNEGSKA (reference sequence). In DNA form, the CDR3 reads TGCAGTGCTAGTTGGCAGGGTAGGGGTCAGCCCCAGCATTTT. Translation: CSASWQGRGQPQHF.

This clone came up a few times. This rearrangement joins TRBV5-6 to TRBJ2-5; 7 nucleotides align to TRBD1. The junction had 6 bases not matched to a gene; V was cut back by 5 bases and J by 5 bases. Germline CDR1 SGHDT, CDR2 YYEEEE. The CDR3 is 13 residues long. This CDR3 reads CASRTRGLETQYF. CDR3 bases: TGTGCCAGCAGGACGAGGGGGCTCGAGACCCAGTACTTC.

J is TRBJ1-3 and V is TRBV29-1, with 7 nucleotides matching TRBD1. V lost 3 bases and J lost 1; bases outside the gene matches: 3. This CDR3 comprises 14 residues. Germline assignment: CDR1 SQVTM and CDR2 ANQGSEA. The CDR3 DNA reads TGCAGCGTTGACGGGACAGATTCTGGAAACACCATATATTTT. Its protein is CSVDGTDSGNTIYF.

The rearrangement links TRBV7-9 to TRBJ2-5; TRBD1 matches at 7 bases. Germline assignment: CDR1 SEHNR and CDR2 FQNEAQ (reference sequence). The CDR3 has 11 residues. The V gene end was trimmed by 5 bases and the J gene end by 9 bases; junction bases not matched to a gene: 3. The CDR3 nucleotides are TGTGCCAGCAGCCCCCAGGGGGCCCAGTACTTC. Its protein product is CASSPQGAQYF.

The chain links TRBV7-9 to TRBJ1-4, with unresolved D. V lost 5 bases and J 3 bases, leaving 10 bases between the germline ends. This CDR3 has 14 residues. Looked up from germline, CDR1 is SEHNR and CDR2 is FQNEAQ (reference sequence). The CDR3 coding sequence is TGTGCCAGCAGCCCCTTTAGAGCTAATGAAAAACTGTTTTTT. Encoded protein: CASSPFRANEKLFF.

This sequence joins TRBV19 and TRBJ2-7; 9 bases agree with TRBD2. V lost 5 bases, J lost 3 bases, and 11 bases stayed unmatched. The CDR3 contains 16 residues. Germline CDR1 is LNHDA and CDR2 is SQIVND (reference sequence). The CDR3 coding sequence is TGTGCCAGTAGTCCTCTGAGTAGCGGGGGACACTACGAGCAGTACTTC. This sequence encodes CASSPLSSGGHYEQYF.

The chain is built from TRBV18 and TRBJ2-7, with 8 bases matching TRBD2. This CDR3 is 16 amino acids long. V shed 2 bases and J 1 base; nucleotides not matched to a gene: 7. Germline loops: CDR1 KGHSH, CDR2 LQKENI. In DNA, the CDR3 is TGTGCCAGCTCACCAAATGCCGGGGGGGGGTCCTACGAGCAGTACTTC. Protein product: CASSPNAGGGSYEQYF.

The V gene is TRBV5-1, the J gene TRBJ2-3; 9 bases map to TRBD1. With V trimmed by 0 bases and J by 1 base, 3 bases remained unmatched. This CDR3 has 16 amino acids. Looked up from germline, CDR1 is SGHRS and CDR2 is YFSETQ. This CDR3 reads CASSLGDRAGTDTQYF. The DNA of the CDR3 is TGCGCCAGCAGCTTGGGGGACAGGGCGGGCACAGATACGCAGTATTTT.

This clone showed up just a few times. The chain is built from TRBV27 and TRBJ1-2; the D gene is possibly TRBD1 (6 bases). V lost 5 bases, J lost 7 bases, and 11 bases lay in between. Germline-derived CDR1 and CDR2 are MNHEY and SMNVEV (reference sequence). The CDR3 covers 12 residues. The CDR3 DNA reads TGTGCCAGCAGTGCCAGGGGTGGTGGCTACACCTTC. Its translation: CASSARGGGYTF.